These 16 T cell receptor beta chains came from one sample sequenced in a study of blood T cells in healthy people across ages. It was with a sample-barcoded 5' primer and a J-beta primer mix that a second PCR of about 7 to 12 cycles was run. TCRdb passed the 5' RACE reads through MiXCR, listing each CDR3 protein once. Of more than 650,000 distinct CDR3 sequences detected, 20% to 25% appear once; the ten largest clones hold around 22%. The specimen was blood. Receptors originate from a man between 70 and 80 years old in good health.

V is TRBV18 and J is TRBJ1-1; D gene ambiguous. From germline, CDR1 is KGHSH and CDR2 LQKENI. There are 14 residues in the CDR3. V lost 2 bases and J 2 bases, leaving 9 bases between the germline ends. The CDR3 nucleotides read TGTGCCAGCTCACCAGGATCCAGAAACACTGAAGCTTTCTTT. Its protein is CASSPGSRNTEAFF.

The chain carries TRBV20-1 and TRBJ2-7, with 7 bases aligning to TRBD1. This CDR3 has 14 residues. Germline V lookup: CDR1 DFQATT, CDR2 SNEGSKA (reference sequence). Trimming cost V 1 base and J 4 bases; bases outside gene matches: 7. The CDR3 reads CSARVADRVYEQYF. CDR3 DNA: TGCAGTGCTAGAGTGGCAGACAGGGTGTACGAGCAGTACTTC.

This clonotype was observed a few times. This chain uses TRBV29-1 with TRBJ2-4; tentatively, D is TRBD2 (6 bases). The V end lost 3 bases, the J end lost 6 bases, and 12 bases lay between the germline ends. The CDR3 contains 13 residues. Germline CDR1 and CDR2: SQVTM and ANQGSEA. The CDR3 sequence: CSVDAGLRNIQYF. Here the CDR3 DNA reads TGCAGCGTTGACGCGGGACTTAGAAACATTCAGTACTTC.

The rearrangement joins TRBV5-1 to TRBJ2-7, with 7 bases lining up with TRBD2. V shed 1 base and J 5 bases; nucleotides not matched to a gene: 9. The CDR3 is 15 residues long. Germline CDR1 reads SGHRS; CDR2 reads YFSETQ. In DNA, the CDR3 is TGCGCCAGCAGCTTGTTCGGCGGGAGCGGCCACGAGCAGTACTTC. It codes for CASSLFGGSGHEQYF.

There are a few counts of this clonotype. This chain connects TRBV20-1 to TRBJ2-6; D perhaps matches TRBD1 (6 bases). Trimming pared 0 bases from V and 1 base from J, leaving 16 bases between. The CDR3 runs to 18 residues. The germline gives CDR1 DFQATT, CDR2 SNEGSKA (reference sequence). In DNA, the CDR3 is TGCAGTGCTAGAGATCCGAGACAGGCCCAATCTGGGGCCAACGTCCTGACTTTC. The encoded protein is CSARDPRQAQSGANVLTF.

The gene calls are TRBV7-8 and TRBJ2-5; D remains ambiguous. Matching the DNA end better, TRBJ2-7 makes the J call doubtful. The CDR3 is 14 amino acids. Germline-derived CDR1 and CDR2 are SGHVS and FQNEAQ. CDR3 nucleotides: TGTGCCAGCAGCCCAAGACTGGGATCCTACGAGCAGTACTTC. Protein: CASSPRLGSYEQYF.

The genes are TRBV9 and TRBJ1-2; 9 bases fit TRBD1. The V gene end was trimmed by 3 bases and the J gene end by 9 bases; junction bases not matched to a gene: 9. The length of the CDR3 is 14 residues. Germline values: CDR1 SGDLS, CDR2 YYNGEE. The CDR3 DNA is TGTGCCAGCAGCGGTCCCGGGACAGGGCTTAGCTACACCTTC. Amino acids: CASSGPGTGLSYTF.

This clonotype was counted only a few times. This chain connects TRBV6-6 to TRBJ2-1; possibly TRBD1 or TRBD2 for D (5 bases each). Germline values: CDR1 MNHNY, CDR2 SVGAGI (reference sequence). CDR3 length: 15 residues. The V gene lost 5 bases and the J gene lost 3 bases, with 14 bases spanning the gap. For the CDR3, the DNA is TGTGCCAGCAGTCGCCCGGGGCGCGACTACAATGAGCAGTTCTTC. Protein product: CASSRPGRDYNEQFF.

Details on this clonotype: An end of the junction differs from the germline gene, which may be a read error. The J gene is TRBJ2-1, the V gene TRBV20-1; D might be TRBD2 (5 bases). Germline assignment: CDR1 DFQATT and CDR2 SNEGSKA (reference sequence). The CDR3 has 13 residues. CDR3 coding DNA: TGCAGTACTAGAGGAACGGTCTACAATGAGCAGTTCTTC. Translating it yields CSTRGTVYNEQFF.

This clonotype has a handful of counts. This chain connects TRBV12-3 or TRBV12-4 to TRBJ2-1; 7 bases line up with TRBD1. The end of the DNA is better explained by TRBJ2-5, so the J call may be wrong. The CDR3 extends over 13 amino acids. The DNA for the CDR3 is TGTGCCAGCAGTTCGACAGGGTTGAAGACCCAGTACTTC. Translation: CASSSTGLKTQYF.

This clonotype has just one count. The chain uses TRBV27 and TRBJ2-3; D not certain. Germline assignment: CDR1 MNHEY and CDR2 SMNVEV (reference sequence). Trimming left V 6 bases short and J 5 bases short, with 6 bases between. This CDR3 spans 11 amino acids. CDR3 region: CASRSLDTQYF. The CDR3 bases are TGTGCCAGCAGATCTTTAGATACGCAGTATTTT.

CDR3 amino acids: CASSDVGYEQYF. In nucleotides, the CDR3 is TGTGCCAGCAGTGACGTGGGGTACGAGCAGTACTTC. V gene TRBV6-1 combines with J gene TRBJ2-7; D gene ambiguous. The CDR3 totals 12 residues. V was shortened by 3 bases and J by 4 bases, with 7 bases between the two germline ends. Germline CDR1 is MNHNS and CDR2 is SASEGT.

V is TRBV3-1 and J is TRBJ1-2, with 7 bases fitting TRBD1. Germline CDR1 LGHDT, CDR2 YNNKEL (reference sequence). J lost 1 base, V lost 3 bases, and 8 bases had no gene match. This CDR3 is 16 amino acids long. CDR3 sequence (DNA): TGTGCCAGCAGCCAGGATGGGGGACAGTATAACTATGGCTACACCTTC. This translates into CASSQDGGQYNYGYTF.

This clonotype was seen more than once but under ten times. The rearrangement links TRBV29-1 to TRBJ1-3, with 9 bases identical to TRBD1. This CDR3 contains 16 residues. The trim removed 4 bases at V and 0 bases at J, leaving 7 bases unmatched. Germline CDR1 is SQVTM and CDR2 is ANQGSEA. CDR3 bases: TGCAGCGTTGGGGCCGGGACAGGGTCCTCTGGAAACACCATATATTTT. As protein: CSVGAGTGSSGNTIYF.

The V call is TRBV12-3 or TRBV12-4, the J call TRBJ2-1, with 10 nucleotides matching TRBD2. The CDR3 spans 15 residues. V shed 6 bases and J 8 bases; nucleotides not matched to a gene: 10. This CDR3 reads CASSKPSGSIYEQFF. The CDR3 nucleotides are TGTGCCAGCAGCAAACCTAGCGGGAGTATCTATGAGCAGTTCTTC.

In the case of this clonotype: At one end, the junction sequence differs from germline, possibly due to a read error. This rearrangement joins TRBV27 to TRBJ2-1; possible D gene TRBD1, 5 bases. The germline gives CDR1 MNHEY, CDR2 SMNVEV (reference sequence). The CDR3 runs to 12 residues. The CDR3 bases are TGTGTCAGCAGTTTACCCGACAGAGAGCAGTTCTTC. Residues: CVSSLPDREQFF.